This TCR beta chain comes out of a study of blood T cell repertoires in COVID-19 (dated by TCRdb to 2020 to 2022). About the study as a whole: Samples covering the acute and convalescent phases of COVID-19 were provided by collaborators in the United States, Italy and Spain. Deeply sampled blood TCRbeta repertoires from subjects exposed to, actively infected with, or recovered from COVID-19 were included in the dataset. The repertoires were made available in a free public database intended to serve as a resource for research on the immune response to SARS-CoV-2. Where available, HLA class I and class II types were obtained from metadata supplied by the sample provider rather than from assay-based typing. A de-identified subject ID, COVID-19 status, age in years and sex were almost always included in the sample metadata. The material from the prospective study consisted of cDNA or gDNA derived from T cells, B-cell-depleted T cells, or PBMCs. The samples were drawn from two sources: the first 160 participants of the ongoing ImmuneRACE study, and 1,254 subjects contributed by 6 global collaborators.

What the authors observed across the whole study: How much clinical and demographic metadata was included differed by source and by participant, and the metadata was provided uncurated.

Participants in the prospective study were aged roughly 18 to 95 years, lived in about two dozen United States geographic areas, and enrolled through a virtual design. To assign participants to cohorts, the prospective study relied on clinical history that participants themselves reported in a screening survey and a study questionnaire. Each participant in the prospective study had whole blood, serum and a nasopharyngeal or oropharyngeal swab collected by mobile phlebotomists. Over a roughly 2-month period, participants in the prospective study had the option of providing additional blood draws and questionnaires. Prospective study blood samples were shipped either frozen or at room temperature before DNA extraction. The immunoSEQ Assay, a bias-controlled multiplex PCR, was used to amplify TCRbeta CDR3 regions from genomic DNA. The source study handled its data this way. Within the assay, amplification of reference gene primers was used to estimate how many nucleated cells each sample contained. Sequence reads were collapsed and filtered to measure the absolute abundance of every unique TCRbeta CDR3 rearrangement. For each sample, productive Simpson clonality was calculated as the square root of Simpson's diversity index across productive rearrangements. TCRdb retrieved this table from immuneACCESS and kept in-frame rearrangements only. Not all clones are present; in checked studies, unresolved V genes account for under half, and no reason is known for the remainder. That table supplies the V and J calls and clone size; D and trimming were determined from the DNA. Within this sample are some 250,000 clones, with roughly 88% of them counted one time only. The ten largest account for roughly 2.1% of the sample.

This clone was observed a few times. No antigen is known for it. Base qualities are not at hand, and no much larger clone is one base apart. Per the germline V gene, KGHDR is the CDR1 and SFDVKD is the CDR2. Trimming removed 10 bases from V and 2 bases from J, leaving 14 bases between the germline ends. Taken from cysteine to phenylalanine, the CDR3 has 14 residues. Of the read, only the CDR3 DNA is kept; its 42 bases are in frame from base 1. The source material was PBMCs or T cells enriched from blood (not recorded which). The V and J genes are TRBV24-1 and TRBJ1-5; the D gene is perhaps TRBD1, from 5 matching bases. This receptor was obtained from a woman aged 35 to 49 with acute COVID-19. The CDR3 in this case is CATQTGGGNQPQHF. In nucleotide form, the sequence is TGTGCCACGCAAACGGGGGGTGGCAATCAGCCCCAGCATTTT.